This passage covers 27 T cell receptor beta chains from one sample sequenced in a study of cytomegalovirus exposure and HLA in healthy donors. 60 Vbeta and 13 Jbeta primers were used in PCR. Some clones are missing from TCRdb's copy, which holds only in-frame ones; the method was immunoSEQ multiplex PCR. The sample holds approximately 160,000 clones, 84% seen once. Sequenced material: PBMCs. These receptors were obtained from a girl between 10 and 17 years old in good health and CMV-seropositive.

This clone was picked up one time. The V gene is TRBV7-2, the J gene TRBJ2-7, with 9 bases identical to TRBD2. The CDR3 runs 15 residues. J gave up 4 bases and V 8 bases, and 12 bases lay outside the gene matches. In germline, CDR1 is SGHTA, CDR2 FQGNSA. The CDR3 DNA reads TGTGCCAGCTGCGCGGCTAGCGGGGTTTGTTACGAGCAGTACTTC. Its protein is CASCAASGVCYEQYF.

V and J are TRBV5-1 and TRBJ2-6, with TRBD2 identical over 7 bases. Germline V gene data show CDR1 as SGHRS and CDR2 as YFSETQ. J was trimmed by 2 bases and V by 4 bases; bases with no gene match: 6. CDR3 size: 16 residues. This CDR3 is CASSAGDVAGANVLTF. Here the CDR3 DNA reads TGCGCCAGCAGCGCGGGGGACGTGGCTGGGGCCAACGTCCTGACTTTC.

The gene calls are TRBV6-6 and TRBJ2-7, with no clear D. Germline CDR1 and CDR2: MNHNY and SVGAGI (reference sequence). The V end was cut by 0 bases, the J end by 4 bases, with 10 bases between. The CDR3 contains 14 residues. CDR3 sequence reads: CASSYSGQRYEQYF. The CDR3 region has the DNA TGTGCCAGCAGTTACTCGGGCCAGAGATACGAGCAGTACTTC.

J is TRBJ1-5 and V is TRBV15; 8 bases line up with TRBD1. Germline V gene sequence: CDR1 LNHNV, CDR2 YYDKDF (reference sequence). The CDR3 is 16 amino acids. After removal of 0 bases from V and 4 bases from J, the junction contained 5 bases not matched to a gene. CDR3 sequence: CATSRDLTGGNQPQHF. DNA of the CDR3: TGTGCCACCAGCAGAGATTTAACAGGGGGGAATCAGCCCCAGCATTTT.

The CDR3 protein is CASSLEDRGPYGYTF. The DNA of the CDR3 is TGCGCCAGCAGCTTGGAGGACAGGGGGCCCTATGGCTACACCTTC. The gene calls are TRBV5-1 and TRBJ1-2; 11 bases align to TRBD1. The V gene end was trimmed by 0 bases and the J gene end by 4 bases; junction bases not matched to a gene: 2. The CDR3 has 15 residues. Germline-derived CDR1 and CDR2 are SGHRS and YFSETQ.

This rearrangement joins TRBV2 to TRBJ1-2, with 12 bases matching TRBD1. The CDR3 runs 17 residues. V lost 3 bases, J lost 3 bases, and 8 bases stayed unmatched. Per the germline V gene, CDR1 is SNHLY and CDR2 is FYNNEI. In DNA, the CDR3 is TGTGCCAGCAGTGATCCGGGACAGGGGGCTCCGTACTATGGCTACACCTTC. Protein product: CASSDPGQGAPYYGYTF.

V usage is TRBV27 and J usage is TRBJ1-5, with 7 bases aligning to TRBD1. The CDR3 is made up of 15 amino acids. The germline V gene has CDR1 MNHEY and CDR2 SMNVEV (reference sequence). J lost 2 bases, V lost 5 bases, and 6 bases had no gene match. Written as DNA, the CDR3 is TGTGCCAGCAGTGTATACGGACAGGGCAATCAGCCCCAGCATTTT. It encodes CASSVYGQGNQPQHF.

The V and J genes are TRBV6-5 and TRBJ2-7; D not certain. CDR1 is MNHEY, CDR2 SVGAGI, per germline. V was clipped by 5 bases and J by 3 bases, with 14 bases between them. The length of the CDR3 is 14 residues. This chain's CDR3 is CASSRERDIYEQYF. The CDR3 DNA follows: TGTGCCAGCAGTCGAGAACGTGACATCTACGAGCAGTACTTC.

A few counts support this clone. The chain is built from TRBV4-1 and TRBJ2-4, with a tentative D call TRBD2 (5 bases). V was shortened by 1 base and J by 3 bases, with 7 bases between the two germline ends. Germline V CDR1 and CDR2: MGHRA, YSYEKL. The CDR3 has 14 residues. CDR3 bases: TGCGCCAGCAGCCAAGGCGGACTCAAAAACATTCAGTACTTC. It yields the protein CASSQGGLKNIQYF.

The chain links TRBV4-2 to TRBJ2-5, with 8 bases lining up with TRBD2. CDR3 length equals 15 residues. The germline V gene encodes CDR1 LGHNA and CDR2 YNFKEQ. Losses at the gene ends were 0 bases for V and 1 base for J; bases not matched to a gene: 1. CDR3 nucleotides: TGTGCCAGCAGCCAAGATCGGGGGGGCCAAGAGACCCAGTACTTC. It yields the protein CASSQDRGGQETQYF.

CDR3 protein: CASSVGRSGFNYGYTF. CDR3 in DNA: TGTGCCAGCAGCGTAGGCCGGTCGGGGTTTAACTATGGCTACACCTTC. The gene calls are TRBV9 and TRBJ1-2; D is unclear. V lost 0 bases and J 1 base, leaving 13 bases between the germline ends. Germline values: CDR1 SGDLS, CDR2 YYNGEE. There are 16 residues in the CDR3. Looking up the rest from reference TRBV9 and TRBJ1-2 gives the full variable domain: DSGVTQTPKHLITATGQRVTLRCSPRSGDLSVYWYQQSLDQGLQFLIQYYNGEERAKGNILERFSAQQFPDLHSELNLSSLELGDSALYFCASSVGRSGFNYGYTFGSGTRLTVV.

V usage is TRBV7-9 and J usage is TRBJ1-1, with D perhaps matching TRBD1 (5 bases). The CDR3 loop spans 16 amino acids. Trimming pared 5 bases from V and 0 bases from J, leaving 16 bases between. CDR1 is SEHNR, CDR2 FQNEAQ, per germline (reference sequence). The CDR3 region is CASSRLGGTLNTEAFF. DNA of the CDR3: TGTGCCAGCAGCAGGTTGGGGGGTACCCTGAACACTGAAGCTTTCTTT.

The chain joins TRBV2 to TRBJ2-3; TRBD2 aligns across 13 bases. J was trimmed by 7 bases and V by 8 bases; bases with no gene match: 9. Per the germline V gene, CDR1 is SNHLY and CDR2 is FYNNEI. The CDR3 runs 15 residues. CDR3 nucleotides: TGTGCCAGCGAGCCGGGACTAGCGGGGTCTTATACGCAGTATTTT. Amino acids: CASEPGLAGSYTQYF.

This sequence joins TRBV19 and TRBJ1-1; TRBD1 aligns across 7 bases. Germline CDR1 LNHDA, CDR2 SQIVND (reference sequence). Trimming removed 6 bases from V and 0 bases from J; junction bases left unmatched: 1. CDR3 size: 13 residues. The chain's CDR3 is CASRGQLNTEAFF. DNA of the CDR3: TGTGCCAGTAGGGGACAGTTGAACACTGAAGCTTTCTTT.

This clone showed up just once. The chain employs TRBV5-6 and TRBJ1-1; D not certain. V was cut by 9 bases and J by 2 bases, with 23 bases left in between. CDR3 size: 16 residues. Germline lookup yields CDR1 SGHDT and CDR2 YYEEEE. Here the CDR3 reads CATLLMRGPSNTEAFF. The CDR3 region has the DNA TGTGCCACCCTGCTCATGAGAGGGCCTTCTAACACTGAAGCTTTCTTT.

The chain recombines TRBV10-1 with TRBJ2-1; TRBD1 is a possible D gene (6 bases). This CDR3 spans 15 amino acids. Per the germline V gene, CDR1 is WNHNN and CDR2 is SYGVQD (reference sequence). Trimming took 8 bases from V and 1 from J, leaving 15 bases between them. The CDR3 DNA reads as TGCGCCAGCCACAGAAACAGGGTATCCTACAATGAGCAGTTCTTC. It is translated as CASHRNRVSYNEQFF.

This chain uses TRBV19 with TRBJ1-1; 10 bases fit TRBD1. J was trimmed by 5 bases and V by 3 bases; bases with no gene match: 6. CDR3 length equals 15 residues. Germline CDR1 and CDR2: LNHDA and SQIVND (reference sequence). CDR3 DNA: TGTGCCAGTAGTATCACGGACAGGGGGGGGACTGAAGCTTTCTTT. It specifies CASSITDRGGTEAFF. The variable domain in full, completed from reference TRBV19 and TRBJ1-1, reads DGGITQSPKYLFRKEGQNVTLSCEQNLNHDAMYWYRQDPGQGLRLIYYSQIVNDFQKGDIAEGYSVSREKKESFPLTVTSAQKNPTAFYLCASSITDRGGTEAFFGQGTRLTVV.

The V call is TRBV12-5, the J call TRBJ2-7; TRBD2 aligns across 10 bases. The junction had 23 bases not matched to a gene; V was cut back by 3 bases and J by 0 bases. This CDR3 is 22 amino acids long. Germline CDR1 and CDR2: LGHNT and FRNRAP. For the CDR3, the DNA is TGTGCTAGTGGTTTCTCGCAGGGCACCGGGACTAGCGCTCGTAGGAGCTCCTACGAGCAGTACTTC. Residues: CASGFSQGTGTSARRSSYEQYF. Using reference TRBV12-5 and TRBJ2-7 for the parts outside the CDR3, the full variable domain is DARVTQTPRHKVTEMGQEVTMRCQPILGHNTVFWYRQTMMQGLELLAYFRNRAPLDDSGMPKDRFSAEMPDATLATLKIQPSEPRDSAVYFCASGFSQGTGTSARRSSYEQYFGPGTRLTVT.

The genes are TRBV27 and TRBJ2-5, with D maybe TRBD2 (6 bases). Per the germline V gene, CDR1 is MNHEY and CDR2 is SMNVEV (reference sequence). V lost 6 bases, J lost 2 bases, and 13 bases lay in between. The CDR3 totals 14 residues. CDR3 DNA: TGTGCCAGCAGCCACATGGGACTTCAAGAGACCCAGTACTTC. Its protein is CASSHMGLQETQYF.

The chain carries TRBV4-1 and TRBJ1-2; D not resolved. The CDR3 contains 15 residues. V lost 2 bases and J 2 bases, leaving 12 bases between the germline ends. CDR1 is MGHRA and CDR2 is YSYEKL in the germline V gene. CDR3 amino acids: CASSQLLTGNYGYTF. The CDR3 DNA sequence: TGCGCCAGCAGCCAACTTCTGACGGGGAACTATGGCTACACCTTC.

This clone was seen just once. The chain uses TRBV6-5 and TRBJ1-3, with TRBD1 as a possible D gene (5 bases). Trimming cost V 2 bases and J 3 bases, with 14 bases left between them. Looked up from germline, CDR1 is MNHEY and CDR2 is SVGAGI. The CDR3 is made up of 16 amino acids. CDR3: CASSYRSGGGGNTIYF. Here the CDR3 DNA reads TGTGCCAGCAGTTACAGGAGTGGGGGAGGTGGAAACACCATATATTTT.

The chain links TRBV30 to TRBJ1-3; D remains ambiguous. Germline-derived CDR1 and CDR2 are GTSNPN and SVGIG (reference sequence). Trimming stripped 2 bases from V and 0 bases from J, with 14 bases between. This CDR3 has 16 residues. This CDR3 reads CAWSTWAGYSGNTIYF. The CDR3 DNA reads as TGTGCCTGGAGTACCTGGGCCGGCTACTCTGGAAACACCATATATTTT.

V usage is TRBV2 and J usage is TRBJ2-3, with 7 bases fitting TRBD1. The V segment lost 7 bases and the J segment 2 bases; nucleotides outside the gene matches: 6. CDR1 SNHLY and CDR2 FYNNEI come from the germline V gene. The CDR3 has 14 amino acids. Written as DNA, the CDR3 is TGTGCCAGCATCCGGGACAGACCCACAGATACGCAGTATTTT. Translating gives CASIRDRPTDTQYF.

About this clone: Relative to the germline gene, one junction end is altered; a read error may explain this. The J gene is TRBJ2-4, the V gene TRBV20-1; 9 bases line up with TRBD2. The CDR3 runs 11 residues. Germline assignment: CDR1 DFQATT and CDR2 SNEGSKA (reference sequence). The CDR3 DNA reads TGCAGGCCGGGGCTAGCGGGGTATTGGGGCTTC. Residues: CRPGLAGYWGF.

The table lists this clone with a count of one. The chain couples TRBV19 to TRBJ2-1; 9 bases are shared with TRBD2. Trimming took 7 bases from V and 8 from J; bases not matched to a gene: 12. Germline V gene data show CDR1 as LNHDA and CDR2 as SQIVND (reference sequence). This CDR3 comprises 15 residues. The chain's CDR3 is CASNVAGTSWDEQFF. The CDR3 DNA sequence: TGTGCCAGTAACGTTGCCGGGACTAGCTGGGATGAGCAGTTCTTC. The full variable domain, with the rest looked up from reference TRBV19 and TRBJ2-1, is DGGITQSPKYLFRKEGQNVTLSCEQNLNHDAMYWYRQDPGQGLRLIYYSQIVNDFQKGDIAEGYSVSREKKESFPLTVTSAQKNPTAFYLCASNVAGTSWDEQFFGPGTRLTVL.

The genes are TRBV19 and TRBJ1-1; TRBD1 might be the D (5 bases). This CDR3 region has 15 residues. In germline, CDR1 is LNHDA, CDR2 SQIVND (reference sequence). Trimming removed 0 bases at V and 0 bases at J, with 8 bases between. CDR3 region: CASSIEGRVNTEAFF. In DNA form, the CDR3 reads TGTGCCAGTAGTATAGAGGGCAGGGTGAACACTGAAGCTTTCTTT.

V is TRBV9 and J is TRBJ1-1, with D perhaps TRBD1 (6 bases). CDR3 length: 14 amino acids. Germline-derived CDR1 and CDR2 are SGDLS and YYNGEE. Trimming took off 3 bases at V and 1 base at J, with 10 bases between the two ends. The CDR3 loop is CASSARTENTEAFF. The CDR3 DNA follows: TGTGCCAGCAGCGCCCGGACAGAGAACACTGAAGCTTTCTTT. The whole variable domain, filled in from reference TRBV9 and TRBJ1-1, reads DSGVTQTPKHLITATGQRVTLRCSPRSGDLSVYWYQQSLDQGLQFLIQYYNGEERAKGNILERFSAQQFPDLHSELNLSSLELGDSALYFCASSARTENTEAFFGQGTRLTVV.